This TCR beta chain emerged from a study of shared clonotypes between healthy human individuals. Across the study: CD4 naive cells filled three plates per donor, CD4 memory three, CD8 naive two and CD8 memory one.

General study results and limits: Naive subsets tended to show greater estimated richness than memory subsets. Sampling covered nothing but blood. Tissue TCR repertoires likely differ from those found in blood.

Several immunoSEQ 96-well plates shared each subset's DNA, each plate a replicate. Assay used: immunoSEQ multiplex PCR; TCRdb lists only in-frame clones, some missing. The table includes about 2.4 million clones, roughly 93% detected once. As concerns this clone: What it binds is not known.

The sequencing input was naive CD4+ T cells from PBMCs. Sample subset: CD45RA+ positively selected. The receptor was isolated from a man aged 18-30 years in good health. Some clones in this sample may be carry-over from other donors' samples.

DNA for the CDR3: TGTGCCAGCGGTTCGATCACCGGGGAGCTGTTTTTT. It translates to CASGSITGELFF. The chain has TRBV2 and TRBJ2-2; no clear D gene. In germline, CDR1 is SNHLY, CDR2 FYNNEI. The V end was cut by 8 bases, the J end by 4 bases, with 8 bases between. This CDR3 comprises 12 residues.